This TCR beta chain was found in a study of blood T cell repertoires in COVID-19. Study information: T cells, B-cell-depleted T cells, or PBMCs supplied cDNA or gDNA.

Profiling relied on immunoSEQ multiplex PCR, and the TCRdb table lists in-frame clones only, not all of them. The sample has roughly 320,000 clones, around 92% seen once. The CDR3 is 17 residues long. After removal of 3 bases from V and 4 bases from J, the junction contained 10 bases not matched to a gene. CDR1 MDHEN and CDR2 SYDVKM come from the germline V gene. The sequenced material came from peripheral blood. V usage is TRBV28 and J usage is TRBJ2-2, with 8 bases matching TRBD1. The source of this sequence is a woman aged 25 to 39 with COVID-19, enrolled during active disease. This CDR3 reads CASSFPPTGVRTGELFF. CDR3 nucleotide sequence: TGTGCCAGCAGTTTTCCCCCGACAGGGGTCCGCACCGGGGAGCTGTTTTTT.